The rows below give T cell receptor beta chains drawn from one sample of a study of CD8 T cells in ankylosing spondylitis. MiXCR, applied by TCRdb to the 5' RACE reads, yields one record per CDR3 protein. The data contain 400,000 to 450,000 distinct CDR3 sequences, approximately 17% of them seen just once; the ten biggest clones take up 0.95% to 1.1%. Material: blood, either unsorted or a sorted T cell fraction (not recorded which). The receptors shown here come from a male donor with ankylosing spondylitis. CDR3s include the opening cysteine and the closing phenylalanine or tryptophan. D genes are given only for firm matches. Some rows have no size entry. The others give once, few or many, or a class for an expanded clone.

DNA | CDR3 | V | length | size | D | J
TGTGCCAGCAGTTTATTCAGGGGTCGGTCGGACGAGCAGTTCTTC | CASSLFRGRSDEQFF | TRBV12-3/TRBV12-4 | 15 | many | NA | TRBJ2-1
TGTGCCAGCAGGGCGGTCAATAACCAGCCCCAGCATTTT | CASRAVNNQPQHF | TRBV12-3/TRBV12-4 | 13 | NA | NA | TRBJ1-5
TGCGCCAGCAGCCAAGGGCAGATGAAGACCTACGAGCAGTACTTC | CASSQGQMKTYEQYF | TRBV4-1 | 15 | NA | NA | TRBJ2-7
TGCGCCAGCAGCCGGGGGGGGTTTCCAGATACGCAGTATTTT | CASSRGGFPDTQYF | TRBV5-1 | 14 | NA | TRBD2 | TRBJ2-3
TGTGCCAGCAGTTTAAGTAAAGGGACCAGGGACTATGGCTACACCTTC | CASSLSKGTRDYGYTF | TRBV12-3/TRBV12-4 | 16 | many | NA | TRBJ1-2
TGTGCCAGCAGGTCCTCCAACCAGGGCTCCTATCAGGGCCTCAACTTC | CASRSSNQGSYQGLNF | TRBV12-3/TRBV12-4 | 16 | many | NA | TRBJ2-1
TGCGCCAGCAGTCCTGGACGTGGTACCGGCACAGATACGCAGTATTTT | CASSPGRGTGTDTQYF | TRBV5-1 | 16 | many | NA | TRBJ2-3
TGTGCCAGCAGAGTTCAGGGGGCGCGAATGGCTGAAGCTTTCTTT | CASRVQGARMAEAFF | TRBV27 | 15 | many | TRBD1 | TRBJ1-1
TGCAGTGCCCTAAGCGTCACCGGGGAGCTGTTTTTT | CSALSVTGELFF | TRBV20-1 | 12 | few | NA | TRBJ2-2
TGCAGTGGTGTGCGACAACTCATGAACACTGAAGCTTTCTTT | CSGVRQLMNTEAFF | TRBV20-1 | 14 | few | NA | TRBJ1-1
TGCAGTGCTAGACAGATTGGCGTCTACAATGAGCAGTTCTTC | CSARQIGVYNEQFF | TRBV20-1 | 14 | NA | NA | TRBJ2-1
TGTGCCAGCAGCCCCGGCGCGGGGGAGACCCAGTACTTC | CASSPGAGETQYF | TRBV11-2 | 13 | NA | NA | TRBJ2-5
TGTGCCAGCAGCGCTAGCGGGGGGGGTCGAGATACGCAGTATTTT | CASSASGGGRDTQYF | TRBV2 | 15 | NA | TRBD2 | TRBJ2-3
TGCGCCAGCAGCCAAGACGTTGCACTGAATACGCAGTATTTT | CASSQDVALNTQYF | TRBV4-3 | 14 | many | NA | TRBJ2-3
TGTGCCAGCGGAAAAGCGGGGGGGCTTACAGATACGCAGTATTTT | CASGKAGGLTDTQYF | TRBV12-3/TRBV12-4 | 15 | many | TRBD2 | TRBJ2-3
TGTGCCACGTGGAGTGGGTACAATGAGCAGTTCTTC | CATWSGYNEQFF | TRBV12-3/TRBV12-4 | 12 | many | NA | TRBJ2-1
TGTGCCAGCAGCCAGGGGTGGGGGGCTAACAATCAGCCCCAGCATTTT | CASSQGWGANNQPQHF | TRBV3-1 | 16 | NA | NA | TRBJ1-5
TGTGCCAGCAGCCAATCGCGAGTGTCCTCATTCTATGGCTACACCTTC | CASSQSRVSSFYGYTF | TRBV16 | 16 | few | NA | TRBJ1-2
TGTGCCAGCTCGCCCGGGAGAGGGGATGGTGGTGAGCAGTTCTTC | CASSPGRGDGGEQFF | TRBV18 | 15 | NA | NA | TRBJ2-1
TGCAGTGCTAGTTCTTTGTGGGGTAGCCCTCAAGAGACCCAGTACTTC | CSASSLWGSPQETQYF | TRBV20-1 | 16 | few | NA | TRBJ2-5
TGTGCCAGCAGCCCGGGGGGGTTCACTGAGCAGTTCTTC | CASSPGGFTEQFF | TRBV7-3 | 13 | NA | TRBD2 | TRBJ2-1
TGCGCCAGCAGCCAAGAGGGGAACCCCCAAGAGACCCAGTACTTC | CASSQEGNPQETQYF | TRBV4-1 | 15 | many | NA | TRBJ2-5
TGCAGTGCCAAACAGGGCGCGGGAGCCAAAAACATTCAGTACTTC | CSAKQGAGAKNIQYF | TRBV20-1 | 15 | few | NA | TRBJ2-4
TGTGCCAGTCGGGCTAGCGGGGTGCTGAGGAACACCGGGGAGCTGTTTTTT | CASRASGVLRNTGELFF | TRBV2 | 17 | NA | TRBD2 | TRBJ2-2
TGTGCCAGCAGCTTAGAAGGGGGTCCCTACGAGCAGTACTTC | CASSLEGGPYEQYF | TRBV7-8 | 14 | many | NA | TRBJ2-7
TGTGCCAGCAGCGTAGCCTTAGCGGAACAAGAGACCCAGTACTTC | CASSVALAEQETQYF | TRBV9 | 15 | few | NA | TRBJ2-5
TGTGCCAGCAGCTTAGAGAGAGCTGAGCAGTTCTTC | CASSLERAEQFF | TRBV7-9 | 12 | few | NA | TRBJ2-1
TGTGCCTGGAGCTTAACCCGGAATAATGAAAAACTGTTTTTT | CAWSLTRNNEKLFF | TRBV30 | 14 | NA | NA | TRBJ1-4
TGTGCCAGCAGCCGGACTAGCGCACACAATGAGCAGTTCTTC | CASSRTSAHNEQFF | TRBV7-9 | 14 | few | TRBD2 | TRBJ2-1
TGCGCCAGCAGCTTGGGACCGGGGACAGGTGGGCATCAGCCCCAGCATTTT | CASSLGPGTGGHQPQHF | TRBV5-1 | 17 | few | TRBD1 | TRBJ1-5
TGTGCCAGCAGCCAACGACTAGCGGGTACTTACGGTGAGCAGTTCTTC | CASSQRLAGTYGEQFF | TRBV11-2 | 16 | few | TRBD2 | TRBJ2-1
TGTGCCACCAGTGAGCACGGCTCCTCCTACAATGAGCAGTTCTTC | CATSEHGSSYNEQFF | TRBV24-1 | 15 | NA | NA | TRBJ2-1
TGCAGCGTTGACAATAGCGCTGATGACAATGAGCAGTTCTTC | CSVDNSADDNEQFF | TRBV29-1 | 14 | NA | NA | TRBJ2-1
TGTGCCAGCAGCTTAGTTTCTAACTACGAGCAGTACTTC | CASSLVSNYEQYF | TRBV7-9 | 13 | few | NA | TRBJ2-7
TGTGCCAGCAGTTTAGGGGTGAGAGGGGGGCCGGCACAAGATACGCAGTATTTT | CASSLGVRGGPAQDTQYF | TRBV27 | 18 | few | NA | TRBJ2-3
TGTGCCAGCAGTGGACACTGGAGGGGGAGGAATATGAACACTGAAGCTCTCTTT | CASSGHWRGRNMNTEALF | TRBV12-3/TRBV12-4 | 18 | NA | NA | TRBJ1-1
TGCGCCAGCAGCTTGGCAGGGGTAGACACTGAAGCTTTCTTT | CASSLAGVDTEAFF | TRBV5-1 | 14 | many | NA | TRBJ1-1
TGTGCCTGGAGGCGGGGTTGGGTAGTCTCTGGGGCCAACGTCCTGACTTTC | CAWRRGWVVSGANVLTF | TRBV30 | 17 | NA | NA | TRBJ2-6
TGTGCCAGCAGTACACCCTGGGCGACTGAGCAAGAGACCCAGTACTTC | CASSTPWATEQETQYF | TRBV6-2/TRBV6-3 | 16 | NA | NA | TRBJ2-5
TGTGCCAGCAGTGGGGGGGATAAAACTTCCTACGAGCAGTACTTC | CASSGGDKTSYEQYF | TRBV28 | 15 | few | TRBD2 | TRBJ2-7
TGTGCCAGCAGCGTCGGCAGTGAAGATACGCAGTATTTT | CASSVGSEDTQYF | TRBV9 | 13 | NA | NA | TRBJ2-3
TGTGCCAGCAGTTACTCGGCGGGGGCCACAGATACGCAGTATTTT | CASSYSAGATDTQYF | TRBV6-5 | 15 | few | NA | TRBJ2-3
TGTGCCAGCAGCTTAGCCCGAGGGGGGGGCGCGGGAGGCGAGCAGTTCTTC | CASSLARGGGAGGEQFF | TRBV7-2 | 17 | few | TRBD2 | TRBJ2-1
TGTGCCAGCAGCTTATCCCGGGCAGGGATCTACGAGCAGTACTTC | CASSLSRAGIYEQYF | TRBV7-9 | 15 | NA | NA | TRBJ2-7
TGTGCCAGCAGCGAGAGCTCCTACAATGAGCAGTTCTTC | CASSESSYNEQFF | TRBV7-3 | 13 | few | NA | TRBJ2-1
TGTGCCAGCAGAACCGGGACGCAATATAATTCACCCCTCCACTTT | CASRTGTQYNSPLHF | TRBV6-1 | 15 | few | NA | TRBJ1-6
TGTGCCAGCAGTTTATCTTCGGACAGGCTCCGAGGAACCCAGTACTTC | CASSLSSDRLRGTQYF | TRBV27 | 16 | few | TRBD1 | TRBJ2-5